The 24 T cell receptor beta chains in this list originate from one sample, sequenced in a study of T cells in Graves' hyperthyroidism and ophthalmopathy. Amplified TCR beta CDR3 regions derived from RNA transcripts. First-round RT-PCR of the TCR CDR3 relied on the HTBI primer set. MiXCR, run by TCRdb on the multiplex PCR reads, gives a single entry per CDR3 protein. The sample includes fewer than 400,000 distinct CDR3 sequences, more than 13% of them seen just once. Material: blood. These receptors were obtained from a man aged 45-60 years with Graves' ophthalmopathy.

This clonotype has ten or more counts. This sequence joins TRBV3-1 and TRBJ2-7, with a weak D call TRBD1 (5 bases). Germline CDR1 LGHDT, CDR2 YNNKEL (reference sequence). V was shortened by 4 bases and J by 3 bases, with 22 bases between the two germline ends. The CDR3 spans 17 residues. The CDR3 spells CASSLGSVGRVRYEQYF. The CDR3 DNA is TGTGCCAGCAGCCTGGGGTCGGTCGGCAGGGTCCGCTACGAGCAGTACTTC.

The chain uses TRBV9 and TRBJ2-1; 13 positions match TRBD2. This CDR3 region has 19 residues. V gave up 4 bases and J gave up 1 base; unmatched junction bases: 11. Germline CDR1 reads SGDLS; CDR2 reads YYNGEE. Here the CDR3 DNA reads TGTGCCAGCAGCTCGGGACTAGCGGGGACATGGTTTTCCTACAATGAGCAGTTCTTC. It codes for CASSSGLAGTWFSYNEQFF.

V gene TRBV29-1 combines with J gene TRBJ1-3; 9 bases align to TRBD1. V lost 7 bases and J lost 8; bases outside the gene matches: 6. Germline CDR1 SQVTM, CDR2 ANQGSEA. The CDR3 has 12 residues. CDR3 amino acids: CSALTGGDTIYF. In DNA form, the CDR3 reads TGCAGCGCCCTGACAGGGGGGGACACCATATATTTT.

Many counts were recorded for this clonotype. The chain links TRBV12-3 or TRBV12-4 to TRBJ2-7, with 8 positions matching TRBD2. This CDR3 contains 15 residues. V lost 5 bases to trimming and J lost 3 bases; unmatched junction nucleotides: 9. CDR3 amino acids: CASSAALGLDYEQYF. The DNA of the CDR3 is TGTGCCAGCAGTGCCGCTTTGGGACTAGACTACGAGCAGTACTTC.

This clonotype was counted at least ten times. V usage is TRBV2 and J usage is TRBJ1-5, with TRBD1 matching over 9 bases. Germline V lookup: CDR1 SNHLY, CDR2 FYNNEI. The CDR3 has 14 amino acids. The V segment lost 7 bases and the J segment 6 bases; nucleotides outside the gene matches: 7. The CDR3 DNA follows: TGTGCCAGCAAAGGGACAGGGATAGGTCAGCCCCAGCATTTT. Protein product: CASKGTGIGQPQHF.

This clonotype was seen repeatedly, ten times or more. J is TRBJ2-1 and V is TRBV20-1; a weak D match, TRBD2 (7 bases). The CDR3 sequence is 19 residues long. Germline V gene data show CDR1 as DFQATT and CDR2 as SNEGSKA (reference sequence). V was clipped by 0 bases and J by 1 base, with 22 bases between them. In DNA, the CDR3 is TGCAGTGCTAGAGATCGGTTTTTGGGGGCGGGAGTGTCCTACAATGAGCAGTTCTTC. This sequence encodes CSARDRFLGAGVSYNEQFF.

This clonotype occurred many times. V gene TRBV6-5 combines with J gene TRBJ2-3, with D possibly matching TRBD2 (5 bases). The CDR3 has 17 residues. Per germline, CDR1 MNHEY and CDR2 SVGAGI. The V gene lost 0 bases and the J gene lost 1 base, with 14 bases spanning the gap. CDR3 bases: TGTGCCAGCAGTTACTCAGTTAGAGCGGACGGCACAGATACGCAGTATTTT. It encodes CASSYSVRADGTDTQYF.

The V call is TRBV9, the J call TRBJ2-5, with 8 bases identical to TRBD2. CDR1 is SGDLS and CDR2 is YYNGEE in the germline V gene. The CDR3 extends over 16 amino acids. The J segment lost 4 bases and the V segment lost 3 bases, leaving 11 bases of the junction unmatched. CDR3 coding DNA: TGTGCCAGCAGCGAGGGTCCGGGAGGGCCGGCAGAGACCCAGTACTTC. Amino acid sequence: CASSEGPGGPAETQYF.

There are many counts of this clonotype. Its ends do not fully match the called genes, so a read error is possible. The V and J genes are TRBV19 and TRBJ2-7, with 11 bases identical to TRBD1. This CDR3 comprises 14 residues. CDR1 and CDR2 from the germline V gene are LNHDA and SQIVND (reference sequence). The CDR3 loop reads CASSRGQGAYEQYF. The CDR3 nucleotides are TGCGCCAGCAGCAGGGGACAGGGGGCCTACGAGCAGTACTTC.

This clonotype was detected ten times or more. The chain combines TRBV29-1 with TRBJ2-7; TRBD1 aligns across 9 bases. The germline gives CDR1 SQVTM, CDR2 ANQGSEA. The CDR3 has 13 amino acids. V lost 6 bases to trimming and J lost 2 bases; unmatched junction nucleotides: 5. The CDR3 DNA reads as TGCAGCGTAGTCGGACAGGGGACCTACGAGCAGTACTTC. It translates to CSVVGQGTYEQYF.

This clonotype has more than one count but fewer than ten. V is TRBV5-1 and J is TRBJ2-1; TRBD2 aligns across 13 bases. The CDR3 length is 16 residues. Germline lookup yields CDR1 SGHRS and CDR2 YFSETQ. The V segment lost 0 bases and the J segment 8 bases; nucleotides outside the gene matches: 5. The CDR3 region has the DNA TGCGCCAGCAGCTTGGGGACTAGCGGGAGTGTCGATGAGCAGTTCTTC. Protein product: CASSLGTSGSVDEQFF.

This clonotype was counted a few times. The V and J genes are TRBV27 and TRBJ2-1; TRBD2 might be the D (5 bases). Trimming cost V 3 bases and J 0 bases, with 9 bases left between them. The length of the CDR3 is 15 residues. Looked up from germline, CDR1 is MNHEY and CDR2 is SMNVEV (reference sequence). The CDR3 loop is CASSFGGFSYNEQFF. DNA for the CDR3: TGTGCCAGCAGTTTCGGCGGGTTCTCCTACAATGAGCAGTTCTTC.

This clonotype was recorded many times. This chain uses TRBV30 with TRBJ1-2, with 8 positions matching TRBD1. The germline gives CDR1 GTSNPN, CDR2 SVGIG (reference sequence). The junction had 8 bases not matched to a gene; V was cut back by 2 bases and J by 6 bases. The CDR3 covers 14 residues. The CDR3 DNA sequence: TGTGCCTGGAGTCTAGAGACAGGGGCGAATGGCTACACCTTC. Translation gives CAWSLETGANGYTF. The full variable domain, rest sourced from reference TRBV30 and TRBJ1-2, is SQTIHQWPATLVQPVGSPLSLECTVEGTSNPNLYWYRQAAGRGLQLLFYSVGIGQISSEVPQNLSASRPQDRQFILSSKKLLLSDSGFYLCAWSLETGANGYTFGSGTRLTVV.

The V gene is TRBV14, the J gene TRBJ1-2; weak D call: TRBD1 (5 bases). Germline V CDR1 and CDR2: SGHDN, FVKESK. V shed 0 bases and J shed 0 bases, with 11 bases lying between them. The length of the CDR3 is 16 residues. The CDR3 loop is CASSQDFKGANYGYTF. The CDR3, as DNA: TGTGCCAGCAGCCAAGATTTCAAAGGGGCTAACTATGGCTACACCTTC.

This clonotype was recorded many times. The chain recombines TRBV5-1 with TRBJ2-7; TRBD1 agrees at 9 bases. The V and J ends lost 0 bases and 5 bases, in that order; junction bases with no gene match: 6. The CDR3 contains 15 residues. Germline CDR1 reads SGHRS; CDR2 reads YFSETQ. The CDR3 loop is CASSLEWGQGDEQYF. CDR3 in DNA: TGCGCCAGCAGCTTGGAGTGGGGACAGGGTGACGAGCAGTACTTC. Full variable domain (missing parts from reference TRBV5-1 and TRBJ2-7): KAGVTQTPRYLIKTRGQQVTLSCSPISGHRSVSWYQQTPGQGLQFLFEYFSETQRNKGNFPGRFSGRQFSNSRSEMNVSTLELGDSALYLCASSLEWGQGDEQYFGPGTRLTVT.

This clonotype was counted ten times or more. This chain joins TRBV20-1 and TRBJ1-5, with D unclear. CDR3 length: 14 amino acids. V gave up 0 bases and J gave up 9 bases, with 15 bases separating them. CDR1 and CDR2 from the germline V gene are DFQATT and SNEGSKA (reference sequence). As DNA, the CDR3 is TGCAGTGCTAGAGATTTAACAAGAGAATCGCCCCAGCATTTT. Translated, it gives CSARDLTRESPQHF.

In this sample, this clonotype turned up many times. The gene calls are TRBV24-1 and TRBJ2-3; maybe TRBD1 (6 bases). V was trimmed by 5 bases and J by 2 bases, leaving 25 bases between them. Germline V gene data show CDR1 as KGHDR and CDR2 as SFDVKD. This CDR3 is built from 19 residues. CDR3 in DNA: TGTGCCACCAGTGGTCCGAACCGGAAGACAGGAATCTCCACAGATACGCAGTATTTT. Its protein product is CATSGPNRKTGISTDTQYF.

This clonotype was found many times. The chain employs TRBV7-2 and TRBJ2-7; TRBD2 agrees at 9 bases. Losses at the gene ends were 2 bases for V and 3 bases for J; bases not matched to a gene: 5. CDR3 size: 15 residues. CDR1 is SGHTA and CDR2 is FQGNSA in the germline V gene. DNA of the CDR3: TGTGCCAGCAGCTTACTAGCGGGGACCTTCTACGAGCAGTACTTC. It encodes CASSLLAGTFYEQYF.

The V gene is TRBV3-1, the J gene TRBJ2-6, with D unresolved. The V end lost 5 bases, the J end lost 0 bases, and 5 bases lay between the germline ends. Per the germline V gene, CDR1 is LGHDT and CDR2 is YNNKEL (reference sequence). The CDR3 runs to 14 residues. The CDR3, as DNA: TGTGCCAGCAGCTCCCGCTCTGGGGCCAACGTCCTGACTTTC. Translation gives CASSSRSGANVLTF.

The rearrangement joins TRBV20-1 to TRBJ2-7, with D maybe TRBD2 (6 bases). The germline V gene encodes CDR1 DFQATT and CDR2 SNEGSKA (reference sequence). The CDR3 contains 16 residues. V was trimmed by 0 bases and J by 2 bases, leaving 17 bases between them. The CDR3 region has the DNA TGCAGTGCTAGAGATCTATTGGTGGGGGGTACCTACGAGCAGTACTTC. Residues: CSARDLLVGGTYEQYF.

On this clonotype: It may be a read error: a sequence one base away is much more abundant. The rearrangement links TRBV28 to TRBJ2-7; TRBD1 matches 9 bases. The CDR3 length is 14 residues. The ends lost 9 bases at V and 5 bases at J; junction bases unmatched: 11. Germline V gene lookup returns CDR1 MDHEN and CDR2 SYDVKM. The CDR3 region has the DNA TGTGCCAGTACTGGGGGACAGGGCTTTGACGAGCAGTACTTC. This translates into CASTGGQGFDEQYF.

Many counts were recorded for this clonotype. The chain is built from TRBV18 and TRBJ1-1, with D perhaps matching TRBD1 (5 bases). In germline, CDR1 is KGHSH, CDR2 LQKENI. The CDR3 has 15 amino acids. With 4 bases removed from V and 10 bases from J, the gap between germline ends came to 22 bases. The CDR3 loop reads CASSQETRGADGAFF. The CDR3 DNA reads as TGTGCCAGCTCACAAGAGACCCGGGGCGCCGATGGAGCTTTCTTT.

This clonotype was counted at least ten times. This chain links TRBV5-1 with TRBJ2-2; 10 positions agree with TRBD2. Germline V gene lookup returns CDR1 SGHRS and CDR2 YFSETQ. With 4 bases clipped from V and 7 bases from J, the junction kept 10 bases outside the gene matches. This CDR3 spans 16 amino acids. The CDR3 coding sequence is TGCGCCAGCAGCGGGCTGGAACTAGCGGGAAGCGGGGAGCTGTTTTTT. It codes for CASSGLELAGSGELFF.

The table lists this clonotype with many counts. V and J are TRBV2 and TRBJ1-5, with TRBD1 matching 7 bases. Looked up from germline, CDR1 is SNHLY and CDR2 is FYNNEI. This CDR3 has 13 amino acids. With V trimmed by 6 bases and J by 6 bases, 5 bases remained unmatched. The CDR3 bases are TGTGCCAGCAGAACAGGGGCGGCTCAGCCCCAGCATTTT. It is translated as CASRTGAAQPQHF.